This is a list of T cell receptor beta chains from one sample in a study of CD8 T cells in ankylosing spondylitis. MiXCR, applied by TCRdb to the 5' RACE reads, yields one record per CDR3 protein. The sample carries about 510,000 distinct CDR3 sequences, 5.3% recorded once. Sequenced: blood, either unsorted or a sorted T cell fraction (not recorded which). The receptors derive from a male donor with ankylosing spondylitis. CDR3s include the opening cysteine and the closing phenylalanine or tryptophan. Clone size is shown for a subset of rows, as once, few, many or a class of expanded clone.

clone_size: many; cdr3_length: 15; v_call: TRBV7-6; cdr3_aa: CASSTDVGRSYEQYF
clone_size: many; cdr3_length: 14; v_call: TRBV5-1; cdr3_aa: CASRGFEGSYEQYF
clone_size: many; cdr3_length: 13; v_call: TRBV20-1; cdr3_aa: CSAGTAIDYGYTF
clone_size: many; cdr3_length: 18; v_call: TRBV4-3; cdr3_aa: CASSQGGTLSSTNEKLFF
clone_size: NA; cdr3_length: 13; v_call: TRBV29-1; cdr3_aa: CSVEDLGGVEQYF
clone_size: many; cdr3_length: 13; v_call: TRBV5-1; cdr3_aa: CASSLGLEETQYF
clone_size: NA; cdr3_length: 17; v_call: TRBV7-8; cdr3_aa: CASSLVLRTGSSYEQYF
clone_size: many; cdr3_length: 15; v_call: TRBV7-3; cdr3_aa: CASSALTATNTEAFF
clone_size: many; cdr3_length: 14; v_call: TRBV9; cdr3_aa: CASGGQPTFQPQHF
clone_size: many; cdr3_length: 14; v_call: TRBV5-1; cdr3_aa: CASSLATVSDTQYF
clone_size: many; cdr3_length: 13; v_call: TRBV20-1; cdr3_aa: CSANLPGPDTQYF
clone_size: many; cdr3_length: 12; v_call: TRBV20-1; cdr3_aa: CSVFRTYTEAFF
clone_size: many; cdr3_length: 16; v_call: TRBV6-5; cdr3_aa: CASSYSGEGRRDEAFF
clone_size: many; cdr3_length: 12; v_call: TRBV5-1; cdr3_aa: CASSLTNLEQFF
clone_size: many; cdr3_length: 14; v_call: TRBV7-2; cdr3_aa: CASSFMTGDYGYTF
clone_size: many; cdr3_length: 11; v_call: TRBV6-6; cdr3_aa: CASSYGLKAFF
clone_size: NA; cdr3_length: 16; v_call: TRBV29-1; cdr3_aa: CSVMAGGLSGANVLTF
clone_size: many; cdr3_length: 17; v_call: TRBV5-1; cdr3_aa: CASSLGGGLVFTDTQYF
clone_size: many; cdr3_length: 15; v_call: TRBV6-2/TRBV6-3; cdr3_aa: CASSYRVGSNQPQHF
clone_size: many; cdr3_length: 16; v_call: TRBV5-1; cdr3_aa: CASSVRGHLSGNTIYF
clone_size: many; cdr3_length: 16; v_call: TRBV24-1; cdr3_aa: CATSDLHFGGTDTQYF
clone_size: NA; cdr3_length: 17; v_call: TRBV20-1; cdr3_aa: CCARDFRYPTYYNEQFF
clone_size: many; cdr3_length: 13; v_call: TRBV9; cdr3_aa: CASSLVTGYGYTF
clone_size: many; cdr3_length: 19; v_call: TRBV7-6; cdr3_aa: CASSSLTLSGLGAGAEAFF
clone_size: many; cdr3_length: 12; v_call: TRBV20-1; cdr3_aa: CSAKTGTYEQYF
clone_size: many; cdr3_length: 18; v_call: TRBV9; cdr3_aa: CASPRTRQGRKWNTEAFF
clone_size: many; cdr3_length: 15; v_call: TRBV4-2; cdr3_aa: CASSQDERTQETQYF
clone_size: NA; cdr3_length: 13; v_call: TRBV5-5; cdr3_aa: CASSFQTGAEAFF
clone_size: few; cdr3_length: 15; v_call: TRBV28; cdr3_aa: CASSSDPEGKDEQYF
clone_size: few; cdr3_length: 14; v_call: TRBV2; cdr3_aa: CASLAGGAYNEQFF
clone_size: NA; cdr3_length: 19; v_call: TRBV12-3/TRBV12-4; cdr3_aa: CTCWLYVLGVGDSNQPQHF
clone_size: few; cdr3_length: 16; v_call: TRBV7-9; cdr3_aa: CASSLSSSGNEETQYF
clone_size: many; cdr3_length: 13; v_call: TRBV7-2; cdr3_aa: CASSLAQLSTQYF
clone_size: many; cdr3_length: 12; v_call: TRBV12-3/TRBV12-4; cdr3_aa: CASSLGNTEAFF
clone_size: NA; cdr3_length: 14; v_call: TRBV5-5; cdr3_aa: CASSQGPGGETQYF
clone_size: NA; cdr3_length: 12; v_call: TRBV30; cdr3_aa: CAWSESAETQYF
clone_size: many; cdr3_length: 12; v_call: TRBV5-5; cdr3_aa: CASSSFLSPLHF
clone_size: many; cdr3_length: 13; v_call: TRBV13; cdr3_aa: CASSFPGGREQYF
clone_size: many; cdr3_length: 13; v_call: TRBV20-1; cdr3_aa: CSAKSEYTDTQYF
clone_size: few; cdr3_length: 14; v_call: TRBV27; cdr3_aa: CASSNEQGLYGYTF
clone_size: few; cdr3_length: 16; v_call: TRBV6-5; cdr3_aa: CASSYSNGGLNYGYTF
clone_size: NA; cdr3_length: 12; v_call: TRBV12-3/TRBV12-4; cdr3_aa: CASRVKRAEQYF
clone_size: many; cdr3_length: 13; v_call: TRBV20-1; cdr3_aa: CSAPLLGQGIQYF
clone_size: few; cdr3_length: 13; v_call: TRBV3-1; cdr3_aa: CASSRGDTMDYTF
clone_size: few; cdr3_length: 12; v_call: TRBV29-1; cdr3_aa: CSVIRQGAGQYF
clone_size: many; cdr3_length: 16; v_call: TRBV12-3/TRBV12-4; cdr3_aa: CASSNRMGAGANVLTF
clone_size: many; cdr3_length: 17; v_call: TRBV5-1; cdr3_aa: CASSLGGGQTSGNTIYF
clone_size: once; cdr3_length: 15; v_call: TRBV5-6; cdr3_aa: CARSPGLVYTDTQYF
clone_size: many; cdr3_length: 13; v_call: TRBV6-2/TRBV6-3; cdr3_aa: CASNPFDRGAAFF
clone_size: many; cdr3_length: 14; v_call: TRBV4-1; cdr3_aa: CASSQGGRGRGYTF
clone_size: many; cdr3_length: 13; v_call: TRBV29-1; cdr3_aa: CSVGWGSDYGYTF